A selection of T cell receptor beta chains follows, all from one sample in a study of blood T cell repertoires in COVID-19. The repertoire was sequenced with immunoSEQ multiplex PCR; TCRdb's copy has only in-frame clones and lacks some. This table holds 310,000 or so clones, about 84% found once. Sequenced sample: peripheral blood. Receptors were obtained from a woman between 50 and 59 years old with acute or convalescent COVID-19. CDR3s include the opening cysteine and the closing phenylalanine or tryptophan. D genes are given only for firm matches. Size is omitted from some rows. Given values are once, few, many or a class for expanded clones.

clone size,J gene,D gene,V gene,CDR3 DNA,CDR3 protein
NA,TRBJ1-5,NA,TRBV7-2,TGTGCCAGCTCAGGGTTTTCGGGCAATCAGCCCCAGCATTTT,CASSGFSGNQPQHF
NA,TRBJ2-1,TRBD1,TRBV5-1,TGCGCCAGCAGCTTGGACTTCGGACAGGGCTATGAGCAGTTCTTC,CASSLDFGQGYEQFF
NA,TRBJ1-3,TRBD1,TRBV5-1,TGCGCCAGCAGCACCGAAGGACAGGGGGTAGACACCATATATTTT,CASSTEGQGVDTIYF
NA,TRBJ2-7,TRBD2,TRBV24-1,TGTGCCACCAGTGACCACGGGACTAGCGGGGGGCGGGACGAGCAGTACTTC,CATSDHGTSGGRDEQYF
NA,TRBJ1-1,TRBD1,TRBV5-4,TGTGCCAGCAGCAAGGACAGGGGGAACACTGAAGCTTTCTTT,CASSKDRGNTEAFF
NA,TRBJ1-5,TRBD1,TRBV6-2/TRBV6-3,TGTGCCAGCAGCGGGGACAGAAATCAGCCCCAGCATTTT,CASSGDRNQPQHF
once,TRBJ2-1,TRBD2,TRBV4-2,TGTGCCAGCAGCCCCATTCGGACTAGCGGGAGGGCCTTCCAAGAGAGCTCCTACAATGAGCAGTTCTTC,CASSPIRTSGRAFQESSYNEQFF
NA,TRBJ2-5,NA,TRBV19,TGTGCCAGTAGTGTGGACTACCAAGAGACCCAGTACTTC,CASSVDYQETQYF
NA,TRBJ2-7,NA,TRBV27,TGTGCCAGCAGTTTTACCGACACCTACGAGCAGTACTTC,CASSFTDTYEQYF
NA,TRBJ2-1,TRBD2,TRBV28,TGTGCCAGCAGTCCGGGACTAGCGGGAGATTCCGGGTGGGATGAGCAGTTCTTC,CASSPGLAGDSGWDEQFF
NA,TRBJ1-1,TRBD1,TRBV9,TGTGCCAGCAGCTTAAGACAGGGCGGCACTGAAGCTTTCTTT,CASSLRQGGTEAFF
NA,TRBJ2-2,NA,TRBV7-3,TGTGCCAGCAGCCCCGGACTCATGAACACCGGGGAGCTGTTTTTT,CASSPGLMNTGELFF
few,TRBJ2-1,NA,TRBV7-3,TGTGCCAGCAGCCCTACCAAGCTAACCGAGCAGTTCTTC,CASSPTKLTEQFF
NA,TRBJ1-6,NA,TRBV7-9,TGTGCCAGCAGCTTCTCTGGCACAGGATATGATTCACCCCTCCACTTT,CASSFSGTGYDSPLHF
NA,TRBJ1-4,NA,TRBV30,TGTGCCTGGAGTATACAGGGTTTCGGAAAACTGTTTTTT,CAWSIQGFGKLFF
few,TRBJ1-6,TRBD1,TRBV28,TGTGCCAGCAGTTCCATGGGACAGACCGAAAATAATTCACCCCTCCACTTT,CASSSMGQTENNSPLHF
NA,TRBJ2-3,TRBD1,TRBV19,TGTGCCAGTCGCGACAGGGTACGAACAGATACGCAGTATTTT,CASRDRVRTDTQYF
NA,TRBJ1-1,NA,TRBV6-2/TRBV6-3,TGTGCCAGCAGTTACCCCCCTGCAGGGCTGAGGACTGAAGCTTTCTTT,CASSYPPAGLRTEAFF
many,TRBJ1-6,TRBD1,TRBV14,TGTGCCAGCAGCTACGCCGGGACAGGGGACTCACCCCTCCACTTT,CASSYAGTGDSPLHF
once,TRBJ2-7,NA,TRBV20-1,TGCAGTGGAGCTAGAAGCCACGAGCAGTACTTC,CSGARSHEQYF
few,TRBJ1-6,NA,TRBV4-1,TGCGCCAGCAGCCAAGAGGAGGTCACCCTCCACTTT,CASSQEEVTLHF
once,TRBJ1-4,NA,TRBV10-3,TGTGCCATCAGTGAGGGCTTTGGTGAAAAACTGTTTTTT,CAISEGFGEKLFF
NA,TRBJ1-2,TRBD1,TRBV6-1,TGTGCCAGCAGTGAAGTGGGGACAGGGTATGGCTACACCTTC,CASSEVGTGYGYTF
NA,TRBJ2-5,TRBD2,TRBV4-1,TGCGCCAGCAGCCACGGACTAGCGACGGGGGAGACCCAGTACTTC,CASSHGLATGETQYF
NA,TRBJ2-3,TRBD2,TRBV7-9,TGTGCCAGCAGCTTACTTGCGGGAGTGGGCACAGATACGCAGTATTTT,CASSLLAGVGTDTQYF
NA,TRBJ1-5,NA,TRBV28,TGTGCCAGCAGTTTATTAGTGAGGAATCAGCCCCAGCATTTT,CASSLLVRNQPQHF
NA,TRBJ1-1,NA,TRBV4-3,TGCGCCAGCAGCCTCCAATCAATCGGGGGAACTGAAGCTTTCTTT,CASSLQSIGGTEAFF
few,TRBJ1-5,NA,TRBV20-1,TGCAGTGCTAGTCTCACGGGAGGTTGGCAGCCCCAGCATTTT,CSASLTGGWQPQHF
once,TRBJ1-5,NA,TRBV10-2,TGCGCCAGCAGTGAACGGGGGGGGCCCCAGCATTTT,CASSERGGPQHF
NA,TRBJ1-2,TRBD1,TRBV7-9,TGTGCCAGCAGCTTAAGACAGGGGATGAGCTATGGCTACACCTTC,CASSLRQGMSYGYTF
NA,TRBJ1-1,NA,TRBV28,TGTGCCAGCAGTTTAGCAGACACTGAAGCTTTCTTT,CASSLADTEAFF
NA,TRBJ1-1,NA,TRBV9,TGTGCCAGCAGCGTAGGTCTGGGGGGAGCCTCTCCCACTGAAGCTTTCTTT,CASSVGLGGASPTEAFF
NA,TRBJ2-7,TRBD1,TRBV7-9,TGTGCCAGCAGCTACAGGGGATCCTACGAGCAGTACTTC,CASSYRGSYEQYF
NA,TRBJ1-5,TRBD1,TRBV10-3,TGTGCCACCAGGGACAGGGTCGGCAATCAGCCCCAGCATTTT,CATRDRVGNQPQHF
NA,TRBJ2-7,TRBD2,TRBV4-2,TGTGCCAGCAGCCAAGACCCGCGCGGGAGGCACTCCTACGAGCAGTACTTC,CASSQDPRGRHSYEQYF
NA,TRBJ1-5,NA,TRBV27,TGTGCCAGCAGTCCAGGGGGCAATCAGCCCCAGCATTTT,CASSPGGNQPQHF
few,TRBJ1-1,NA,TRBV5-4,TGTGCCAGCGCGACAGGAGAGAACACTGAAGCTTTCTTT,CASATGENTEAFF
NA,TRBJ1-5,NA,TRBV6-5,TGTGCCAGCAGTTTGAACAGGGACCAGCCCCAGCATTTT,CASSLNRDQPQHF
NA,TRBJ2-7,NA,TRBV27,TGTGCCAGCAGTTTATTTCGCTCCTACGAGCAGTACTTC,CASSLFRSYEQYF
NA,TRBJ2-7,NA,TRBV20-1,TGCAGTGCTAGCCATGTTTACGAGCAGTACTTC,CSASHVYEQYF